The next 24 T cell receptor beta chains were all read from a single sample in a study of T cell responses to AZD1222 COVID-19 vaccine. Profiling relied on immunoSEQ multiplex PCR, and the TCRdb table lists in-frame clones only, not all of them. This sample has about 90,000 clones, with over 80% found just once. The starting material was peripheral blood, obtained on day 0 of AZD1222 vaccination. The receptors originated from an adult in good health.

The rearrangement uses TRBV7-2 and TRBJ2-7; D may be TRBD1 or TRBD2 (6 bases each). In germline, CDR1 is SGHTA, CDR2 FQGNSA. This CDR3 is built from 15 residues. The V end lost 3 bases, the J end lost 7 bases, and 19 bases lay between the germline ends. CDR3 nucleotides: TGTGCCAGCAGCTTCTTCATGGGGGGCTCGGGGGAGCAGTACTTC. Translated: CASSFFMGGSGEQYF.

This clone was recorded only once. The rearrangement joins TRBV28 to TRBJ2-7; 8 bases match TRBD1. CDR3 size: 15 residues. CDR1 and CDR2 from the germline V gene are MDHEN and SYDVKM. Losses at the gene ends were 7 bases for V and 5 bases for J; bases not matched to a gene: 13. The CDR3 is CASTKQAGGFNEQYF. DNA for the CDR3: TGTGCCAGCACTAAACAGGCAGGGGGCTTCAACGAGCAGTACTTC.

CDR3 residues: CASSSPRTSGSLGREQYF. The CDR3 DNA reads TGTGCCAGTAGTTCCCCCCGGACTAGCGGGTCCCTAGGACGTGAGCAGTACTTC. The chain recombines TRBV19 with TRBJ2-7; 11 nucleotides agree with TRBD2. CDR3 size: 18 residues. J gave up 7 bases and V 5 bases, and 19 bases lay outside the gene matches. The V gene's germline CDR1 is LNHDA and CDR2 SQIVND (reference sequence).

V is TRBV15 and J is TRBJ2-5, with TRBD2 identical over 12 bases. The length of the CDR3 is 18 residues. Germline CDR1 is LNHNV and CDR2 is YYDKDF (reference sequence). The J segment lost 5 bases and the V segment lost 0 bases, leaving 10 bases of the junction unmatched. CDR3 protein: CATSRDRGLAGGGETQYF. CDR3 bases: TGTGCCACCAGCAGAGATAGAGGGCTAGCGGGAGGGGGTGAGACCCAGTACTTC.

This clone was found a few times. J is TRBJ1-6 and V is TRBV5-1; D uncertain. The CDR3 loop spans 15 amino acids. V lost 0 bases to trimming and J lost 1 base, with 5 bases between them. CDR1 and CDR2 (germline): SGHRS, YFSETQ. CDR3 sequence: CASSLVASYNSPLHF. The CDR3 DNA follows: TGCGCCAGCAGCTTGGTAGCGTCCTATAATTCACCCCTCCACTTT.

Here the CDR3 reads CASSSPSGRHAEQFF. The CDR3 DNA sequence: TGTGCCAGCAGCTCGCCTAGCGGGAGACACGCTGAGCAGTTCTTC. The rearrangement uses TRBV7-2 and TRBJ2-1; TRBD2 agrees at 10 bases. The CDR3 length is 15 residues. V was clipped by 4 bases and J by 9 bases; unmatched bases: 9. Germline V lookup: CDR1 SGHTA, CDR2 FQGNSA. Full variable domain (remainder filled in from reference TRBV7-2 and TRBJ2-1): GAGVSQSPSNKVTEKGKDVELRCDPISGHTALYWYRQSLGQGLEFLIYFQGNSAPDKSGLPSDRFSAERTGGSVSTLTIQRTQQEDSAVYLCASSSPSGRHAEQFFGPGTRLTVL.

The chain links TRBV19 to TRBJ2-7; 9 nucleotides line up with TRBD1. CDR3 length: 12 residues. The germline V gene encodes CDR1 LNHDA and CDR2 SQIVND (reference sequence). V shed 5 bases, J shed 11 bases, and the junction held 7 bases outside the gene matches. CDR3 region: CASSSPGTGKYF. The CDR3 DNA reads as TGTGCCAGTAGTTCACCCGGGACAGGGAAGTACTTC.

V usage is TRBV3-1 (or the pseudogene TRBV3-2) and J usage is TRBJ1-1; no clear D. Trimming took 4 bases from V and 1 from J, leaving 10 bases between them. The CDR3 length is 14 residues. Germline V gene data show CDR1 as LGHDT and CDR2 as YNNKEL (reference sequence). CDR3 nucleotides: TGTGCCAGCAGCCCCGGAACGACGAACACTGAAGCTTTCTTT. Translation gives CASSPGTTNTEAFF.

This clone was seen just once. This chain connects TRBV9 to TRBJ2-2, with D possibly matching TRBD2 (5 bases). CDR1 and CDR2 from the germline V gene are SGDLS and YYNGEE. The V gene lost 4 bases and the J gene lost 5 bases, with 15 bases spanning the gap. There are 15 residues in the CDR3. CDR3 protein: CASSKRDGVTGELFF. The CDR3 DNA is TGTGCCAGCAGCAAGAGGGATGGTGTGACCGGGGAGCTGTTTTTT. Full variable domain (rest looked up from reference TRBV9 and TRBJ2-2): DSGVTQTPKHLITATGQRVTLRCSPRSGDLSVYWYQQSLDQGLQFLIQYYNGEERAKGNILERFSAQQFPDLHSELNLSSLELGDSALYFCASSKRDGVTGELFFGEGSRLTVL.

This chain uses TRBV20-1 with TRBJ2-7; 8 positions agree with TRBD2. The CDR3 is made up of 15 amino acids. V shed 3 bases, J shed 3 bases, and the junction held 10 bases outside the gene matches. Germline CDR1 DFQATT, CDR2 SNEGSKA (reference sequence). The CDR3 region is CSASVPGLVFYEQYF. The CDR3 DNA is TGCAGTGCTAGTGTACCGGGACTAGTGTTCTACGAGCAGTACTTC.

The chain uses TRBV19 and TRBJ2-7; 11 nucleotides line up with TRBD1. Germline CDR1 reads LNHDA; CDR2 reads SQIVND (reference sequence). CDR3 length: 15 residues. Unmatched junction bases numbered 7, after V lost 4 bases and J lost 5 bases. CDR3 DNA sequence: TGTGCCAGTAGTACAAGGGACAGGGGGTTAAACGAGCAGTACTTC. Translating it yields CASSTRDRGLNEQYF.

The chain employs TRBV6-5 and TRBJ2-1, with D maybe TRBD1 (6 bases). The germline V gene encodes CDR1 MNHEY and CDR2 SVGAGI. The V and J ends lost 7 bases and 9 bases respectively, with 16 bases between them. This CDR3 spans 13 amino acids. The CDR3: CASTQGPISEQFF. The CDR3 region has the DNA TGTGCCAGCACCCAGGGGCCCATAAGTGAGCAGTTCTTC.

This clone was recorded a few times. This chain uses TRBV6-6 with TRBJ2-5; the match to TRBD2 covers 7 bases. From germline, CDR1 is MNHNY and CDR2 SVGAGI (reference sequence). The CDR3 sequence is 14 residues long. The V segment lost 6 bases and the J segment 2 bases; nucleotides outside the gene matches: 6. CDR3 sequence reads: CASRPSGIQETQYF. The CDR3 DNA sequence: TGTGCCAGCAGGCCTAGCGGTATACAAGAGACCCAGTACTTC.

This chain connects TRBV15 to TRBJ1-6, with D maybe TRBD1 (5 bases). CDR3 length: 15 amino acids. The V gene's germline CDR1 is LNHNV and CDR2 YYDKDF (reference sequence). Between the trimmed V and J ends, which lost 5 bases and 7 bases, there was a span of 15 bases. The CDR3 loop is CATSPPWEGNSPLHF. CDR3 coding DNA: TGTGCCACCAGCCCCCCCTGGGAGGGGAATTCACCCCTCCACTTT. Together with reference TRBV15 and TRBJ1-6, the CDR3 gives the full variable domain: DAMVIQNPRYQVTQFGKPVTLSCSQTLNHNVMYWYQQKSSQAPKLLFHYYDKDFNNEADTPDNFQSRRPNTSFCFLDIRSPGLGDTAMYLCATSPPWEGNSPLHFGNGTRLTVT.

The CDR3 sequence: CASSLIGQGSPYGYTF. CDR3 DNA sequence: TGTGCCAGCAGTTTAATTGGGCAGGGGAGTCCCTATGGCTACACCTTC. The chain carries TRBV28 and TRBJ1-2, with a possible D match to TRBD1 (6 bases). Trimming shortened V by 2 bases and J by 4 bases, and 17 bases separated the two germline ends. This CDR3 is 16 amino acids long. Germline CDR1 is MDHEN and CDR2 is SYDVKM.

The rearrangement links TRBV3-1 (or the pseudogene TRBV3-2) to TRBJ1-1, with D uncertain. Per germline, CDR1 LGHDT and CDR2 YNNKEL (reference sequence). CDR3 length: 12 amino acids. Trimming took off 0 bases at V and 8 bases at J, with 7 bases between the two ends. CDR3 sequence (DNA): TGTGCCAGCAGCCAAGATCCGGGGGAAGCTTTCTTT. This codes for CASSQDPGEAFF.

This sequence joins TRBV21-1 and TRBJ2-7. TRBV21-1 is assigned pseudogene status. The CDR3 covers 14 residues. This CDR3 is CASSKVRRTYEQYF. CDR3 sequence (DNA): TGTGCCAGCAGCAAAGTCAGACGAACCTACGAGCAGTACTTC.

The chain uses TRBV28 and TRBJ1-2, with 9 nucleotides matching TRBD1. Trimming took 6 bases from V and 4 from J; bases not matched to a gene: 12. The CDR3 has 16 amino acids. In germline, CDR1 is MDHEN, CDR2 SYDVKM. CDR3 DNA: TGTGCCAGCAGGGGCGTAAGGGACAGGGAAATCTATGGCTACACCTTC. Translation gives CASRGVRDREIYGYTF.

The V call is TRBV7-3, the J call TRBJ2-1; 9 nucleotides agree with TRBD2. The CDR3 loop spans 14 amino acids. Germline CDR1 SGHTA, CDR2 FQGTGA. The V and J ends lost 5 bases and 6 bases, in that order; junction bases with no gene match: 5. Here the CDR3 DNA reads TGTGCCAGCAGCCCTAGCGGGGTCTCCAATGAGCAGTTCTTC. Its protein product is CASSPSGVSNEQFF. The whole variable domain, filled in from reference TRBV7-3 and TRBJ2-1, reads GAGVSQTPSNKVTEKGKYVELRCDPISGHTALYWYRQSLGQGPEFLIYFQGTGAADDSGLPNDRFFAVRPEGSVSTLKIQRTERGDSAVYLCASSPSGVSNEQFFGPGTRLTVL.

Here the CDR3 reads CASTLQDTGELFF. The CDR3, as DNA: TGTGCCAGCACCCTTCAGGACACCGGGGAGCTGTTTTTT. This chain connects TRBV28 to TRBJ2-2; D call uncertain. This CDR3 region has 13 residues. CDR1 and CDR2 (germline): MDHEN, SYDVKM. V was trimmed by 7 bases and J by 3 bases, leaving 9 bases between them.

This clone has just one count. The CDR3 here is CASSPLGRGMNQPQHF. In DNA, the CDR3 is TGTGCCAGCTCACCACTGGGCAGGGGGATGAATCAGCCCCAGCATTTT. The chain recombines TRBV18 with TRBJ1-5, with 7 positions matching TRBD1. Per the germline V gene, CDR1 is KGHSH and CDR2 is LQKENI. The CDR3 has 16 residues. V lost 1 base and J lost 4; bases outside the gene matches: 7.

The rearrangement links TRBV6-4 to TRBJ1-1; TRBD1 matches at 8 bases. J gave up 4 bases and V 6 bases, and 4 bases lay outside the gene matches. The CDR3 is 13 residues long. From germline, CDR1 is MRHNA and CDR2 SNTAGT. Here the CDR3 reads CASRGQGGTEAFF. DNA for the CDR3: TGTGCCAGCAGAGGACAGGGTGGCACTGAAGCTTTCTTT.

This chain joins TRBV7-2 and TRBJ2-7, with 9 positions matching TRBD2. V gave up 3 bases and J gave up 1 base; unmatched junction bases: 10. This CDR3 region has 17 residues. Germline assignment: CDR1 SGHTA and CDR2 FQGNSA. CDR3 residues: CASSLRGLAGRSYEQYF. The CDR3 DNA reads as TGTGCCAGCAGCTTGAGGGGGCTAGCGGGACGATCCTACGAGCAGTACTTC.

The chain couples TRBV6-2 or TRBV6-3 to TRBJ1-1; 8 bases are shared with TRBD1. The germline CDR1 and CDR2 sequences are MNHEY and SVGEGT. Losses at the gene ends were 6 bases for V and 9 bases for J; bases not matched to a gene: 9. This CDR3 has 13 residues. The CDR3 loop reads CASSPKGTGKAFF. The CDR3 DNA is TGTGCCAGCAGCCCGAAAGGGACAGGTAAAGCTTTCTTT.